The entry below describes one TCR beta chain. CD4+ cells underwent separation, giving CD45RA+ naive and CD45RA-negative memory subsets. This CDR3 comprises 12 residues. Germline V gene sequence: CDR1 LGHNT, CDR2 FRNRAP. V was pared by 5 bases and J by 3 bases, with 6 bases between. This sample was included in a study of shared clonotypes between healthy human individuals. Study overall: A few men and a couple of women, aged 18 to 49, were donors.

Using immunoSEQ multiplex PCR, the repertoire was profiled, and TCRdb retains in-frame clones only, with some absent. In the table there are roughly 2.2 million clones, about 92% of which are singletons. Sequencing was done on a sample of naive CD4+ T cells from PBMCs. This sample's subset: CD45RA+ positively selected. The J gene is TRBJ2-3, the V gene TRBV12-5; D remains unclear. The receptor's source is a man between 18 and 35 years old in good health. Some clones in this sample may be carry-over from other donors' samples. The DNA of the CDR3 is TGTGCTAGTGGTCCGGCGACAGATACGCAGTATTTT. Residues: CASGPATDTQYF.